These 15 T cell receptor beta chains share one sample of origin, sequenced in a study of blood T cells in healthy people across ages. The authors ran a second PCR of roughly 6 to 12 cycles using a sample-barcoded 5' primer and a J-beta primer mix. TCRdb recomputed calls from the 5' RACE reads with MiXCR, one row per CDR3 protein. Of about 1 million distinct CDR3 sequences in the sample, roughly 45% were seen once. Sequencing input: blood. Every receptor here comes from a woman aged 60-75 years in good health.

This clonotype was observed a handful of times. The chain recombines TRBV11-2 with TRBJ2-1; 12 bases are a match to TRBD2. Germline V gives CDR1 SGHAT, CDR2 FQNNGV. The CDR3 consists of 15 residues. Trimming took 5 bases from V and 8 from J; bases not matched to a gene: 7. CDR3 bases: TGTGCCAGCAGCCAGACTAGCGGGAGTTGGTATGAGCAGTTCTTC. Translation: CASSQTSGSWYEQFF.

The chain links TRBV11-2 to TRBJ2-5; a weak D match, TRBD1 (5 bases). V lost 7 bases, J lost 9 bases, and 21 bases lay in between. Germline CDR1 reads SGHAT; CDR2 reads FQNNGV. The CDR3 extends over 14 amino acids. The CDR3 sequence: CASTLMGQARAQYF. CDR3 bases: TGTGCCAGCACTTTAATGGGCCAGGCCAGGGCCCAGTACTTC.

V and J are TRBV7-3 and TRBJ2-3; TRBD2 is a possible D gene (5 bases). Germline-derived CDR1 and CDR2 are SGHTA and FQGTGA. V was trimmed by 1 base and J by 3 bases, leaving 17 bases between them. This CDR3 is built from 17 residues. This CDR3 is CASSLIGRGRGTDTQYF. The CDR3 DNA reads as TGTGCCAGCAGCTTAATCGGTCGTGGGAGAGGGACAGATACGCAGTATTTT.

The CDR3 region is CASSLKDSSLLRANVLTF. CDR3 nucleotide sequence: TGTGCCAGCAGCCTCAAGGACAGTTCCCTTCTTAGGGCCAACGTCCTGACTTTC. The rearrangement uses TRBV11-2 and TRBJ2-6; D may be TRBD1 (6 bases). The CDR3 contains 18 residues. Germline V gene data show CDR1 as SGHAT and CDR2 as FQNNGV. Deletions cut 5 bases from V and 5 bases from J, with 22 bases between. Full variable domain (outside the CDR3, taken from reference TRBV11-2 and TRBJ2-6): EAGVAQSPRYKIIEKRQSVAFWCNPISGHATLYWYQQILGQGPKLLIQFQNNGVVDDSQLPKDRFSAERLKGVDSTLKIQPAKLEDSAVYLCASSLKDSSLLRANVLTFGAGSRLTVL.

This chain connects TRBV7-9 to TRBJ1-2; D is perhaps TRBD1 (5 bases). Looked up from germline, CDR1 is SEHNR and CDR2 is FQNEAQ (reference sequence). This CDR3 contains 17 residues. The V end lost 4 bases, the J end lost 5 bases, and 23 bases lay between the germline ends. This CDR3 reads CASSSGKGLTAAYGYTF. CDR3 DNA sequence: TGTGCCAGCAGCTCAGGGAAGGGACTGACAGCTGCGTATGGCTACACCTTC.

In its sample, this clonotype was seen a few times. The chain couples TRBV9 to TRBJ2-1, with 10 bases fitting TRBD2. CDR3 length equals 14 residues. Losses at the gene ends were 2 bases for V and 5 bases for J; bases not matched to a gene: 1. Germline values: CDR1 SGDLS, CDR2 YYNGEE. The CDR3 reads CASSVLAGDNEQFF. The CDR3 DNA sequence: TGTGCCAGCAGCGTTCTAGCGGGAGACAATGAGCAGTTCTTC.

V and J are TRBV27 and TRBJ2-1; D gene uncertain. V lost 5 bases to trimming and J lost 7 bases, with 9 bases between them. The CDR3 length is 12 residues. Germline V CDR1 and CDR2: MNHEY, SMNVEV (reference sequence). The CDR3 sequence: CASSHGQNEQFF. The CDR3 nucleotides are TGTGCCAGCAGTCACGGCCAGAATGAGCAGTTCTTC.

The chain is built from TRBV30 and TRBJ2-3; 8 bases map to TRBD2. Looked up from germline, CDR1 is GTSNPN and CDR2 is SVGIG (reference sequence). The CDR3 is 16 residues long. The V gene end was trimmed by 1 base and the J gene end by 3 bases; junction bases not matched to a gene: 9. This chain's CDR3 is CAWSDPGRAGTDTQYF. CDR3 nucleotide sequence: TGTGCCTGGAGTGACCCCGGGAGGGCGGGAACAGATACGCAGTATTTT.

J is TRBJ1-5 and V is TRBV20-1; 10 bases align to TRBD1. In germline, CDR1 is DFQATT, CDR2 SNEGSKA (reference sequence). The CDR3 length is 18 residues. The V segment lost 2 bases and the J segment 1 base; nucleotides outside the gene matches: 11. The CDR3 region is CSARRTGGGASSNQPQHF. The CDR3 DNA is TGCAGTGCTAGACGGACAGGGGGGGGAGCATCGAGCAATCAGCCCCAGCATTTT.

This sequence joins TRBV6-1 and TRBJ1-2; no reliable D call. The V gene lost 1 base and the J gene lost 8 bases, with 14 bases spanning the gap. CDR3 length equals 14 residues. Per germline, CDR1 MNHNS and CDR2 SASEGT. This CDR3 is CASSEDGIGYGYTF. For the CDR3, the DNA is TGTGCCAGCAGTGAAGATGGGATAGGGTACGGCTACACCTTC.

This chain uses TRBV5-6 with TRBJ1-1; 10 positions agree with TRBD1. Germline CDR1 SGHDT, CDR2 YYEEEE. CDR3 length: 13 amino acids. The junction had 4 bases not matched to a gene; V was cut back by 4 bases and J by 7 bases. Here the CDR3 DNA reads TGTGCCAGCAGCAAGACAGGGGGCCGTGAAGCTTTCTTT. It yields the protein CASSKTGGREAFF.

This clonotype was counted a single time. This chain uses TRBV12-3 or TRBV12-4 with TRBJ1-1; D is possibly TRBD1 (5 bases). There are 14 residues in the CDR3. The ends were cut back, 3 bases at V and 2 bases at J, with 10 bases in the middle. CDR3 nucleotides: TGTGCCAGCAGTTTTGAGACAGTTAACACTGAAGCTTTCTTT. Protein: CASSFETVNTEAFF.

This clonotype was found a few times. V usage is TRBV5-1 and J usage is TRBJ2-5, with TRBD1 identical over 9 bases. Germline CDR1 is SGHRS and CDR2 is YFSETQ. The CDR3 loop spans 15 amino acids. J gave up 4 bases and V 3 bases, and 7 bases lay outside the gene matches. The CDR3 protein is CASSSNTGGAETQYF. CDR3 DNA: TGCGCCAGCAGCTCAAATACAGGGGGCGCAGAGACCCAGTACTTC.

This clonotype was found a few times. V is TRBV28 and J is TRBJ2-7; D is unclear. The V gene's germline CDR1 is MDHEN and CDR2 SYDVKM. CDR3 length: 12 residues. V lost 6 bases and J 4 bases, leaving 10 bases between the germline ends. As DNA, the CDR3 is TGTGCCAGCAGGTTCGCGGCTTACGAGCAGTACTTC. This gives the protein CASRFAAYEQYF.

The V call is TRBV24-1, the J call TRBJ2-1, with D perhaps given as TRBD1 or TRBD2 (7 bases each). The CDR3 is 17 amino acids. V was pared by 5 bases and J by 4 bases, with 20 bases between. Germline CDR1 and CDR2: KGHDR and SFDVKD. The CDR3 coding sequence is TGTGCCACCAGTGCGAGCCCCGCCCAGGGGGGGTACAATGAGCAGTTCTTC. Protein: CATSASPAQGGYNEQFF.